The 19 T cell receptor beta chains given below trace back to one sample, sequenced in a study of cytomegalovirus exposure and HLA in healthy donors. The PCR had 60 Vbeta and 13 Jbeta primers. Sequencing used immunoSEQ multiplex PCR; TCRdb keeps in-frame clones, though not all of them. The sample lists 250,000 to 350,000 clones, more than 80% occurring once. Material for sequencing was PBMCs. All receptors derive from a man in his forties in good health and CMV-seropositive.

The CDR3 DNA reads TGTGCCAGCAGCTTAGAGGCGGGGCTAGGGACTGAAGCTTTCTTT. Translating gives CASSLEAGLGTEAFF. This chain connects TRBV7-2 to TRBJ1-1; D may be TRBD1 (5 bases). V was trimmed by 1 base and J by 5 bases, leaving 14 bases between them. Per germline, CDR1 SGHTA and CDR2 FQGNSA. This CDR3 has 15 residues.

This clone was seen a handful of times. The rearrangement joins TRBV6-5 to TRBJ1-4; unclear D gene. The CDR3 contains 13 residues. The germline gives CDR1 MNHEY, CDR2 SVGAGI. The germline V and J ends were trimmed by 5 bases and 5 bases, with 9 bases remaining between them. This chain's CDR3 is CASSGGFNEKLFF. The CDR3 DNA sequence: TGTGCCAGCAGTGGAGGTTTCAATGAAAAACTGTTTTTT.

The chain employs TRBV27 and TRBJ2-7; maybe TRBD1 (6 bases). This CDR3 spans 13 amino acids. CDR1 is MNHEY, CDR2 SMNVEV, per germline (reference sequence). V dropped 3 bases and J dropped 2 bases, with 8 bases sitting between them. The CDR3 DNA reads as TGTGCCAGCAGTTTCACAGGGACCTACGAGCAGTACTTC. Translating gives CASSFTGTYEQYF.

The chain has TRBV5-4 and TRBJ2-7, with 9 positions matching TRBD2. Germline V gene sequence: CDR1 SGHNT, CDR2 YYREEE (reference sequence). The CDR3 runs 15 residues. V was pared by 0 bases and J by 6 bases, with 7 bases of the junction left unmatched. The CDR3 sequence: CASSLGGLANFEQYF. CDR3 DNA sequence: TGTGCCAGCAGCTTGGGGGGACTAGCTAATTTCGAGCAGTACTTC.

The chain carries TRBV7-9 and TRBJ1-5, with D unresolved. Germline assignment: CDR1 SEHNR and CDR2 FQNEAQ (reference sequence). Between the trimmed V and J ends, which lost 1 base and 3 bases, there was a span of 7 bases. The CDR3 spans 14 residues. The CDR3 region is CASSLDTPNQPQHF. CDR3 nucleotide sequence: TGTGCCAGCAGCTTAGATACACCCAATCAGCCCCAGCATTTT.

This chain uses TRBV5-1 with TRBJ2-4, with D possibly being TRBD2 (5 bases). This CDR3 is built from 14 residues. The V and J ends lost 4 bases and 7 bases respectively, with 15 bases between them. Germline assignment: CDR1 SGHRS and CDR2 YFSETQ. As DNA, the CDR3 is TGCGCCAGCAGCCCGGTAGAGGGTGGGAACATTCAGTACTTC. Its translation is CASSPVEGGNIQYF.

The chain recombines TRBV19 with TRBJ2-7; 9 bases line up with TRBD1. This CDR3 is 13 amino acids long. The junction had 4 bases not matched to a gene; V was cut back by 8 bases and J by 2 bases. Germline values: CDR1 LNHDA, CDR2 SQIVND (reference sequence). This CDR3 reads CASGGQGAYEQYF. The CDR3 DNA sequence: TGTGCCAGTGGGGGACAGGGAGCCTACGAGCAGTACTTC.

In nucleotides, the CDR3 is TGTGCCAGCAGCCGCCAGCGGGAGGGCGCCGGGGAGCTGTTTTTT. The encoded protein is CASSRQREGAGELFF. The chain is built from TRBV7-3 and TRBJ2-2; 10 bases line up with TRBD2. CDR1 and CDR2 (germline): SGHTA, FQGTGA. The junction had 6 bases not matched to a gene; V was cut back by 5 bases and J by 6 bases. CDR3 length: 15 residues.

The chain combines TRBV7-3 with TRBJ2-1, with D unclear. This CDR3 contains 14 residues. Per germline, CDR1 SGHTA and CDR2 FQGTGA. Trimming removed 3 bases at V and 5 bases at J, with 11 bases between. In DNA, the CDR3 is TGTGCCAGCAGCTTTCGAGGATCCAACAATGAGCAGTTCTTC. Translating it yields CASSFRGSNNEQFF.

This chain joins TRBV6-6 and TRBJ2-1; no clear D. The CDR3 is 13 residues long. CDR1 and CDR2 from the germline V gene are MNHNY and SVGAGI (reference sequence). V lost 6 bases and J 4 bases, leaving 10 bases between the germline ends. As DNA, the CDR3 is TGTGCCAGCAGGCGAGACTTGTACAATGAGCAGTTCTTC. Protein product: CASRRDLYNEQFF.

J is TRBJ2-7 and V is TRBV28, with 9 positions matching TRBD2. The CDR3 length is 16 residues. Germline CDR1 is MDHEN and CDR2 is SYDVKM. V was pared by 4 bases and J by 1 base, with 8 bases of the junction left unmatched. In nucleotides, the CDR3 is TGTGCCAGCAGTTCAGGACTAGCGCTCATTTCCTACGAGCAGTACTTC. Translation gives CASSSGLALISYEQYF.

V usage is TRBV7-2 and J usage is TRBJ2-7; D is possibly TRBD2 (5 bases). The CDR3 consists of 14 residues. The ends were cut back, 6 bases at V and 2 bases at J, with 14 bases in the middle. Germline-derived CDR1 and CDR2 are SGHTA and FQGNSA. The CDR3 DNA reads as TGTGCCAGCAGACCACTAGGAAACACCTACGAGCAGTACTTC. Translation gives CASRPLGNTYEQYF.

The rearrangement uses TRBV9 and TRBJ1-1; 8 bases are shared with TRBD1. CDR1 SGDLS and CDR2 YYNGEE come from the germline V gene. With V trimmed by 2 bases and J by 3 bases, 9 bases remained unmatched. CDR3 length: 16 amino acids. CDR3 sequence (DNA): TGTGCCAGCAGCGTGGGGCCAGGGGGCACGGACACTGAAGCTTTCTTT. It is translated as CASSVGPGGTDTEAFF.

V gene TRBV7-6 combines with J gene TRBJ2-7; 9 bases are shared with TRBD2. CDR1 and CDR2 (germline): SGHVS, FNYEAQ. There are 15 residues in the CDR3. The V segment lost 6 bases and the J segment 7 bases; nucleotides outside the gene matches: 13. The CDR3 sequence is CASSHTYSGRGEQYF. For the CDR3, the DNA is TGTGCCAGCAGTCACACCTATAGCGGGAGAGGAGAGCAGTACTTC. Full variable domain (rest looked up from reference TRBV7-6 and TRBJ2-7): GAGVSQSPRYKVTKRGQDVALRCDPISGHVSLYWYRQALGQGPEFLTYFNYEAQQDKSGLPNDRFSAERPEGSISTLTIQRTEQRDSAMYRCASSHTYSGRGEQYFGPGTRLTVT.

This chain joins TRBV13 and TRBJ2-2; TRBD2 matches 10 bases. The J segment lost 2 bases and the V segment lost 7 bases, leaving 4 bases of the junction unmatched. The CDR3 loop spans 15 amino acids. Germline V gives CDR1 PRHDT, CDR2 FYEKMQ (reference sequence). CDR3 nucleotide sequence: TGTGCCAGCAAGCGGGAGGGATATAACACCGGGGAGCTGTTTTTT. Residues: CASKREGYNTGELFF.

This sequence joins TRBV23-1 and TRBJ2-1; D is perhaps TRBD2 (5 bases). TRBV23-1 is an ORF, with its function uncertain. V was cut by 0 bases and J by 7 bases, with 10 bases left in between. The CDR3 spans 14 residues. The chain's CDR3 is CASSQSTGGNEQFF. CDR3 DNA: TGCGCCAGCAGTCAATCGACGGGCGGGAATGAGCAGTTCTTC.

This chain connects TRBV5-5 to TRBJ2-3; D not resolved. Trimming left V 0 bases short and J 2 bases short, with 10 bases between. The CDR3 sequence is 15 residues long. The V gene's germline CDR1 is SGHKS and CDR2 YYEKEE (reference sequence). Here the CDR3 reads CASSLEVGDTDTQYF. The CDR3 region has the DNA TGTGCCAGCAGCTTGGAGGTTGGAGACACAGATACGCAGTATTTT.

The DNA of the CDR3 is TGTGCCAGCAGTCACGGACAGGGGAGAAATGAAAAACTGTTTTTT. It is translated as CASSHGQGRNEKLFF. The J gene is TRBJ1-4, the V gene TRBV7-9; 9 bases match TRBD1. Looked up from germline, CDR1 is SEHNR and CDR2 is FQNEAQ (reference sequence). CDR3 length: 15 residues. Germline trimming cut 6 bases from V and 5 bases from J; bases unmatched to any gene: 7.

The chain is built from TRBV28 and TRBJ2-5; D not resolved. The V gene's germline CDR1 is MDHEN and CDR2 SYDVKM. This CDR3 is 16 amino acids long. The V and J ends lost 3 bases and 5 bases respectively, with 19 bases between them. CDR3 sequence: CASSFPASGAAETQYF. The CDR3 nucleotides read TGTGCCAGCAGTTTCCCGGCGTCGGGTGCCGCCGAGACCCAGTACTTC.